These T cell receptor beta chains were read from a single sample in a study of blood T cell repertoires in COVID-19. Clones were sequenced by immunoSEQ multiplex PCR, and TCRdb holds only the in-frame ones, with some missing. Of 470,000 or so clones in the sample, around 90% were seen once. The material sequenced was PBMCs or T cells enriched from blood (not recorded which). These receptors all stem from a woman aged 18-29 years with acute COVID-19. Each CDR3 is given with its conserved first and last residue. The D gene is left open where the match is weak. Rows may omit the clone size; those that give it use once, few, many or a size class.

j_call: TRBJ2-5; v_call: TRBV28; clone_size: NA; d_call: NA; cdr3_aa: CASIPRDSQETQYF; cdr3_nt: TGTGCCAGCATCCCTCGAGACTCGCAAGAGACCCAGTACTTC
j_call: TRBJ2-1; v_call: TRBV7-8; clone_size: NA; d_call: NA; cdr3_aa: CASSEPSSYNEQFF; cdr3_nt: TGTGCCAGCAGCGAGCCGTCCTCCTACAATGAGCAGTTCTTC
j_call: TRBJ2-1; v_call: TRBV10-2; clone_size: NA; d_call: NA; cdr3_aa: CASSEERGNEQFF; cdr3_nt: TGCGCCAGCAGTGAGGAGAGAGGGAATGAGCAGTTCTTC
j_call: TRBJ1-5; v_call: TRBV19; clone_size: NA; d_call: NA; cdr3_aa: CASSTQANADQPQHF; cdr3_nt: TGTGCCAGTAGTACACAGGCTAATGCTGATCAGCCCCAGCATTTT
j_call: TRBJ2-7; v_call: TRBV7-2; clone_size: once; d_call: NA; cdr3_aa: CASSLGDSGQIYEQYF; cdr3_nt: TGTGCCAGCAGCTTAGGGGACTCGGGACAGATCTACGAGCAGTACTTC
j_call: TRBJ1-4; v_call: TRBV3-1/TRBV3-2; clone_size: many; d_call: NA; cdr3_aa: CASSQESEKLFF; cdr3_nt: TGTGCCAGCAGCCAAGAGAGCGAAAAACTGTTTTTT
j_call: TRBJ2-7; v_call: TRBV14; clone_size: NA; d_call: NA; cdr3_aa: CASSQDRGNQASEQYF; cdr3_nt: TGTGCCAGCAGCCAAGACCGGGGGAATCAGGCCTCCGAGCAGTACTTC
j_call: TRBJ2-7; v_call: TRBV20-1; clone_size: few; d_call: TRBD2; cdr3_aa: CSAAGEYF; cdr3_nt: TGCAGTGCAGCGGGAGAGTACTTC
j_call: TRBJ2-5; v_call: TRBV11-2; clone_size: NA; d_call: TRBD2; cdr3_aa: CASSRRRTSGRETQYF; cdr3_nt: TGTGCCAGCAGCCGGAGGCGGACTAGCGGGAGAGAGACCCAGTACTTC
j_call: TRBJ1-1; v_call: TRBV10-1; clone_size: NA; d_call: NA; cdr3_aa: CASSDDGTSFRKAFF; cdr3_nt: TGCGCCAGCAGTGATGACGGGACATCGTTTCGAAAAGCTTTCTTT
j_call: TRBJ1-6; v_call: TRBV7-9; clone_size: NA; d_call: NA; cdr3_aa: CASSLLTANSPLHF; cdr3_nt: TGTGCCAGCAGCTTGCTCACAGCAAATTCACCCCTCCACTTT
j_call: TRBJ1-2; v_call: TRBV7-8; clone_size: NA; d_call: NA; cdr3_aa: CASSLALGQTGGYTF; cdr3_nt: TGTGCCAGCAGCTTAGCGTTGGGCCAGACAGGAGGCTACACCTTC
j_call: TRBJ2-7; v_call: TRBV3-1/TRBV3-2; clone_size: NA; d_call: TRBD1; cdr3_aa: CASSPGTGGSEQYF; cdr3_nt: TGTGCCAGCAGCCCAGGGACAGGGGGCAGCGAGCAGTACTTC
j_call: TRBJ2-7; v_call: TRBV5-6; clone_size: NA; d_call: NA; cdr3_aa: CASSLAYGYEQYF; cdr3_nt: TGTGCCAGCAGCTTGGCTTACGGCTACGAGCAGTACTTC
j_call: TRBJ2-3; v_call: TRBV9; clone_size: NA; d_call: NA; cdr3_aa: CASSDGGRSGTDTQYF; cdr3_nt: TGTGCCAGCAGCGACGGGGGTCGATCGGGCACAGATACGCAGTATTTT
j_call: TRBJ1-5; v_call: TRBV7-9; clone_size: NA; d_call: TRBD1; cdr3_aa: CASSQGRTGENQPQHF; cdr3_nt: TGTGCCAGCAGCCAAGGTCGGACAGGAGAAAATCAGCCCCAGCATTTT
j_call: TRBJ1-6; v_call: TRBV30; clone_size: NA; d_call: NA; cdr3_aa: CAWIGTEFYNSPLHF; cdr3_nt: TGTGCCTGGATCGGGACTGAATTTTATAATTCACCCCTCCACTTT
j_call: TRBJ1-1; v_call: TRBV10-3; clone_size: once; d_call: NA; cdr3_aa: CAIRQSRTVMNTEAFF; cdr3_nt: TGTGCCATCAGGCAATCTAGGACAGTCATGAACACTGAAGCTTTCTTT
j_call: TRBJ1-2; v_call: TRBV28; clone_size: NA; d_call: TRBD1; cdr3_aa: CASSLTGGNGYTF; cdr3_nt: TGTGCCAGCAGCTTAACAGGGGGCAATGGCTACACCTTC
j_call: TRBJ2-1; v_call: TRBV19; clone_size: NA; d_call: TRBD2; cdr3_aa: CASSILSSGVGNEQFF; cdr3_nt: TGTGCCAGTAGTATATTATCTAGCGGGGTTGGCAATGAGCAGTTCTTC
j_call: TRBJ2-7; v_call: TRBV18; clone_size: NA; d_call: TRBD1; cdr3_aa: CASSPPGTGSYEQYF; cdr3_nt: TGTGCCAGCTCACCACCCGGGACAGGATCCTACGAGCAGTACTTC
j_call: TRBJ1-5; v_call: TRBV6-5; clone_size: once; d_call: NA; cdr3_aa: CASSNGDQPQHF; cdr3_nt: TGTGCCAGCAGTAACGGGGATCAGCCCCAGCATTTT
j_call: TRBJ1-2; v_call: TRBV5-4; clone_size: NA; d_call: NA; cdr3_aa: CASSLLVGAYGYTF; cdr3_nt: TGTGCCAGCAGCTTGCTGGTGGGAGCCTATGGCTACACCTTC
j_call: TRBJ2-5; v_call: TRBV9; clone_size: once; d_call: NA; cdr3_aa: CASSEGQTVYQETQYF; cdr3_nt: TGTGCCAGCAGCGAAGGACAAACAGTATACCAAGAGACCCAGTACTTC
j_call: TRBJ2-7; v_call: TRBV3-1/TRBV3-2; clone_size: NA; d_call: NA; cdr3_aa: CASSQNSILAYEQYF; cdr3_nt: TGTGCCAGCAGCCAGAACTCCATTCTCGCCTACGAGCAGTACTTC
j_call: TRBJ2-7; v_call: TRBV15; clone_size: once; d_call: TRBD2; cdr3_aa: CATSTSRAGGQEQYF; cdr3_nt: TGTGCCACCAGCACCTCGCGAGCGGGAGGGCAAGAGCAGTACTTC
j_call: TRBJ1-1; v_call: TRBV3-1/TRBV3-2; clone_size: NA; d_call: NA; cdr3_aa: CASGGVGTEAFF; cdr3_nt: TGTGCCAGCGGGGGGGTCGGCACTGAAGCTTTCTTT
j_call: TRBJ2-7; v_call: TRBV7-9; clone_size: few; d_call: TRBD1; cdr3_aa: CASKGTGVHYEQYF; cdr3_nt: TGTGCCAGCAAAGGGACAGGGGTCCACTACGAGCAGTACTTC
j_call: TRBJ1-2; v_call: TRBV29-1; clone_size: NA; d_call: NA; cdr3_aa: CSVGSRGGYGYTF; cdr3_nt: TGCAGCGTTGGGTCCCGAGGGGGCTATGGCTACACCTTC
j_call: TRBJ1-2; v_call: TRBV19; clone_size: once; d_call: TRBD1; cdr3_aa: CASSRGDRIYSYGYTF; cdr3_nt: TGTGCCAGTAGTAGGGGGGACAGGATTTATAGTTATGGCTACACCTTC